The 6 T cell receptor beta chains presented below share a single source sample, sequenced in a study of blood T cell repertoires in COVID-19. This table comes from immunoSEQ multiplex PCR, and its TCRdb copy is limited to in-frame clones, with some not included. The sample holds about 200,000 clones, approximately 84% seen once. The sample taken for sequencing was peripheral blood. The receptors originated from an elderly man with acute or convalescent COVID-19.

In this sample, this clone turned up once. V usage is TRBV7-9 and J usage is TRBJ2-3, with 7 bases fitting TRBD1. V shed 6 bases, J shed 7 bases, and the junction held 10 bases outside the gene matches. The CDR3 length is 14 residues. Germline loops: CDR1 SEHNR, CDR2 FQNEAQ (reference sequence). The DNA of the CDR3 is TGTGCCAGCAGAGTGGACAGGCCCCCTTATACGCAGTATTTT. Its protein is CASRVDRPPYTQYF.

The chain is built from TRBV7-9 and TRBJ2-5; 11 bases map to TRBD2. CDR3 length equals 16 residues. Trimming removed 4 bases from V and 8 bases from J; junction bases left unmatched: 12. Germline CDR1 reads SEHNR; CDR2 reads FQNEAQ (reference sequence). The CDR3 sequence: CASSSTPRLAGNTQYF. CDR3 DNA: TGTGCCAGCAGCTCCACCCCCCGACTAGCGGGAAACACCCAGTACTTC.

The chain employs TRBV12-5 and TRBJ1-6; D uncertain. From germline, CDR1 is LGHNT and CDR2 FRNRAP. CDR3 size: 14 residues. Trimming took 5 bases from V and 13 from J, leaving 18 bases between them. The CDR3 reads CASGLTTFSLPLHF. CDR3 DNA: TGTGCTAGTGGTCTAACTACATTTTCTCTGCCCCTCCACTTT.

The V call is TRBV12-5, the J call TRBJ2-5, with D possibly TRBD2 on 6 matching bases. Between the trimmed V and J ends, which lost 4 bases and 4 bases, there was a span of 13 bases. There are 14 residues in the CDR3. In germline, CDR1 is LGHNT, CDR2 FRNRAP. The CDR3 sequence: CASGWDGGAETQYF. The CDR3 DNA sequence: TGTGCTAGTGGTTGGGACGGAGGGGCAGAGACCCAGTACTTC.

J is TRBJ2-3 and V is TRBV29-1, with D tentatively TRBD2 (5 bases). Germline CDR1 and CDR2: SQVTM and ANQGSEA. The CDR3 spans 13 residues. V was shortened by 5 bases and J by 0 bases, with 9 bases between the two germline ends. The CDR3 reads CSVLRGSTDTQYF. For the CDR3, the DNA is TGCAGCGTTTTGCGCGGGAGCACAGATACGCAGTATTTT.

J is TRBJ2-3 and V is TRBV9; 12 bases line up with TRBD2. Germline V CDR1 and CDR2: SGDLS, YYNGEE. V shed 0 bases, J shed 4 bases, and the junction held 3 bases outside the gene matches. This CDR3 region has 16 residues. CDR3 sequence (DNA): TGTGCCAGCAGCGTAGTGACTAGCGGGAGTGCAGATACGCAGTATTTT. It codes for CASSVVTSGSADTQYF.